This entry lists 28 T cell receptor beta chains sequenced from one sample in a study of cytomegalovirus exposure and HLA in healthy donors. PCR involved 60 Vbeta and 13 Jbeta primers. The repertoire was sequenced with immunoSEQ multiplex PCR; TCRdb's copy has only in-frame clones and lacks some. The sample has roughly 120,000 clones; around 69% are singletons. Material for sequencing was PBMCs. These receptors were taken from a woman aged 40 to 50 in good health and CMV-seropositive.

This chain uses TRBV9 with TRBJ2-3, with D possibly TRBD1 on 7 matching bases. Trimming stripped 3 bases from V and 2 bases from J, with 25 bases between. Germline lookup yields CDR1 SGDLS and CDR2 YYNGEE. This CDR3 is 19 amino acids long. The CDR3 DNA follows: TGTGCCAGCAGCGCTCAGACAGGGACTCCGGGTCAGACCACAGATACGCAGTATTTT. Its protein product is CASSAQTGTPGQTTDTQYF.

The chain links TRBV9 to TRBJ1-1; D might be TRBD1 (6 bases). Germline loops: CDR1 SGDLS, CDR2 YYNGEE. Trimming pared 3 bases from V and 1 base from J, leaving 13 bases between. This CDR3 is built from 15 residues. CDR3 nucleotide sequence: TGTGCCAGCAGCGCCTTGACAGGAGAGAACACTGAAGCTTTCTTT. Protein sequence: CASSALTGENTEAFF.

This chain connects TRBV19 to TRBJ1-1, with D maybe TRBD1 (5 bases). Germline CDR1 is LNHDA and CDR2 is SQIVND (reference sequence). V was shortened by 8 bases and J by 4 bases, with 11 bases between the two germline ends. This CDR3 comprises 12 residues. The CDR3 nucleotides are TGTGCCAGTCGTGCAAGGGGCACTGAAGCTTTCTTT. It yields the protein CASRARGTEAFF.

The chain recombines TRBV7-2 with TRBJ2-1, with a possible D match to TRBD1 (5 bases). From germline, CDR1 is SGHTA and CDR2 FQGNSA. The length of the CDR3 is 13 residues. Trimming stripped 11 bases from V and 5 bases from J, with 16 bases between. In DNA, the CDR3 is TGTGCCGGTCGTAGGGGTCCGAACAATGAGCAGTTCTTC. Its translation is CAGRRGPNNEQFF.

Only one count was recorded for this clone. In DNA form, the CDR3 reads TGTGCCAGCAGCCAAGATCACAGCAGAGAATATGGCTACACCTTC. It specifies CASSQDHSREYGYTF. V gene TRBV4-2 combines with J gene TRBJ1-2; D remains ambiguous. Germline V lookup: CDR1 LGHNA, CDR2 YNFKEQ. Trimming took 0 bases from V and 5 from J, leaving 13 bases between them. CDR3 length: 15 amino acids.

V is TRBV6-1 and J is TRBJ1-2, with 7 bases fitting TRBD1. The junction had 5 bases not matched to a gene; V was cut back by 7 bases and J by 0 bases. The germline CDR1 and CDR2 sequences are MNHNS and SASEGT. The CDR3 runs 14 residues. The CDR3 coding sequence is TGTGCCAGCACCTTCGGACAGGCTAACTATGGCTACACCTTC. It is translated as CASTFGQANYGYTF.

The rearrangement joins TRBV4-1 to TRBJ1-6; 8 bases fit TRBD1. Looked up from germline, CDR1 is MGHRA and CDR2 is YSYEKL. The CDR3 length is 15 residues. V gave up 2 bases and J gave up 9 bases; unmatched junction bases: 6. CDR3 sequence (DNA): TGCGCCAGCAGCCAATCGGACAGGGAGGGTTCACCCCTCCACTTT. It encodes CASSQSDREGSPLHF.

This chain uses TRBV11-3 with TRBJ1-1, with TRBD1 matching 7 bases. The CDR3 totals 14 residues. V was pared by 0 bases and J by 5 bases, with 3 bases of the junction left unmatched. Germline V lookup: CDR1 SGHNT, CDR2 YENEEA. The CDR3 DNA reads as TGTGCCAGCAGCTTAGACAGGGGGTTTACTGAAGCTTTCTTT. The encoded protein is CASSLDRGFTEAFF.

This chain connects TRBV6-1 to TRBJ2-7; TRBD2 is a possible D gene (5 bases). Trimming removed 1 base at V and 3 bases at J, with 13 bases between. Per the germline V gene, CDR1 is MNHNS and CDR2 is SASEGT. This CDR3 region has 15 residues. CDR3 nucleotides: TGTGCCAGCAGTGAAGGGGTGGCGGGCCACTACGAGCAGTACTTC. It yields the protein CASSEGVAGHYEQYF.

V gene TRBV7-6 combines with J gene TRBJ2-1, with 11 positions matching TRBD1. The CDR3 totals 16 residues. From germline, CDR1 is SGHVS and CDR2 FNYEAQ. V dropped 4 bases and J dropped 7; count of bases not matched to a gene: 9. Here the CDR3 DNA reads TGTGCCAGCAGCTCACCCGGACAGGGGGCGTTGAATGAGCAGTTCTTC. Residues: CASSSPGQGALNEQFF.

V and J are TRBV9 and TRBJ1-6; D not resolved. CDR1 SGDLS and CDR2 YYNGEE come from the germline V gene. CDR3 size: 13 residues. Trimming left V 6 bases short and J 0 bases short, with 4 bases between. The CDR3 spells CASTSSYNSPLHF. CDR3 sequence (DNA): TGTGCCAGCACCAGCTCCTATAATTCACCCCTCCACTTT.

In this sample, this clone turned up a few times. The CDR3 sequence: CASSEQGIDYGYTF. In nucleotides, the CDR3 is TGTGCCAGCAGTGAACAGGGAATTGACTATGGCTACACCTTC. The J gene is TRBJ1-2, the V gene TRBV6-5; a weak D match, TRBD1 (6 bases). The germline V gene has CDR1 MNHEY and CDR2 SVGAGI. The CDR3 is made up of 14 amino acids. V was cut by 5 bases and J by 3 bases, with 13 bases left in between.

The V call is TRBV2, the J call TRBJ1-2; no clear D gene. The V and J ends lost 1 base and 4 bases respectively, with 10 bases between them. This CDR3 contains 14 residues. Per the germline V gene, CDR1 is SNHLY and CDR2 is FYNNEI. CDR3 sequence: CASSEGSSLYGYTF. In DNA form, the CDR3 reads TGTGCCAGCAGTGAAGGGAGTTCGCTCTATGGCTACACCTTC.

J is TRBJ1-6 and V is TRBV4-1; possibly TRBD1 for D (6 bases). Germline V gene data show CDR1 as MGHRA and CDR2 as YSYEKL. This CDR3 contains 18 residues. V was cut by 2 bases and J by 10 bases, with 24 bases left in between. CDR3 in amino acids: CASSQWWQERGLESPLHF. The CDR3 DNA sequence: TGCGCCAGCAGCCAATGGTGGCAGGAAAGGGGGTTAGAATCACCCCTCCACTTT.

This chain joins TRBV6-5 and TRBJ2-1, with 10 bases matching TRBD2. The CDR3 covers 15 residues. From germline, CDR1 is MNHEY and CDR2 SVGAGI. The V gene end was trimmed by 1 base and the J gene end by 8 bases; junction bases not matched to a gene: 5. The CDR3 loop reads CASSYLAGGIDEQFF. CDR3 nucleotides: TGTGCCAGCAGTTACTTAGCGGGGGGTATCGATGAGCAGTTCTTC.

V and J are TRBV18 and TRBJ1-2; 9 nucleotides match TRBD1. This CDR3 spans 15 amino acids. In germline, CDR1 is KGHSH, CDR2 LQKENI. The J segment lost 5 bases and the V segment lost 0 bases, leaving 4 bases of the junction unmatched. The CDR3 bases are TGTGCCAGCTCACCACCGGGACAGGGCTTTTATGGCTACACCTTC. This gives the protein CASSPPGQGFYGYTF.

V gene TRBV13 combines with J gene TRBJ1-5; D may be TRBD1 (5 bases). The V end lost 0 bases, the J end lost 6 bases, and 9 bases lay between the germline ends. CDR3 size: 14 residues. Germline CDR1 reads PRHDT; CDR2 reads FYEKMQ (reference sequence). CDR3 sequence (DNA): TGTGCCAGCAGCTTAGGACCAGGGCCTCAGCCCCAGCATTTT. Its translation: CASSLGPGPQPQHF.

The chain couples TRBV7-2 to TRBJ2-1; 9 bases line up with TRBD2. This CDR3 spans 18 amino acids. V lost 1 base and J lost 5; bases outside the gene matches: 12. CDR1 is SGHTA, CDR2 FQGNSA, per germline. The CDR3 region has the DNA TGTGCCAGCAGCTTAGTAGTCCTAGCGGGGCAAGGGAACAATGAGCAGTTCTTC. It codes for CASSLVVLAGQGNNEQFF. Full variable domain (outside the CDR3, taken from reference TRBV7-2 and TRBJ2-1): GAGVSQSPSNKVTEKGKDVELRCDPISGHTALYWYRQSLGQGLEFLIYFQGNSAPDKSGLPSDRFSAERTGGSVSTLTIQRTQQEDSAVYLCASSLVVLAGQGNNEQFFGPGTRLTVL.

The rearrangement links TRBV4-3 to TRBJ2-5; 10 bases agree with TRBD2. CDR3 length equals 17 residues. V was clipped by 0 bases and J by 5 bases; unmatched bases: 9. CDR1 and CDR2 from the germline V gene are LGHNA and YSLEER. CDR3 bases: TGCGCCAGCAGCCAAGATCCCAGCGGGGGGGCGTATGAGACCCAGTACTTC. Protein sequence: CASSQDPSGGAYETQYF.

The chain links TRBV11-2 to TRBJ1-4; D perhaps matches TRBD1 (6 bases). Germline lookup yields CDR1 SGHAT and CDR2 FQNNGV. V lost 4 bases and J 0 bases, leaving 21 bases between the germline ends. There are 19 residues in the CDR3. The chain's CDR3 is CASSWARRTAVATNEKLFF. CDR3 coding DNA: TGTGCCAGCAGCTGGGCTAGGAGGACAGCCGTTGCAACTAATGAAAAACTGTTTTTT.

This clone was counted only a few times. This chain uses TRBV4-3 with TRBJ2-3; 10 positions agree with TRBD2. The V segment lost 3 bases and the J segment 3 bases; nucleotides outside the gene matches: 3. The CDR3 covers 15 residues. CDR1 LGHNA and CDR2 YSLEER come from the germline V gene. The CDR3 sequence is CASSQIAGGTDTQYF. Written as DNA, the CDR3 is TGCGCCAGCAGCCAGATAGCGGGGGGAACAGATACGCAGTATTTT.

To note about this clone: Distinct nucleotide sequences in the sample also encode this CDR3. V is TRBV5-1 and J is TRBJ2-7; 8 nucleotides line up with TRBD1. The trim removed 4 bases at V and 1 base at J, leaving 4 bases unmatched. The CDR3 is 14 residues long. Germline CDR1 and CDR2: SGHRS and YFSETQ. DNA of the CDR3: TGCGCCAGCAGCCGTGGACAGGGATCCTACGAGCAGTACTTC. It is translated as CASSRGQGSYEQYF.

The V call is TRBV4-3, the J call TRBJ2-5, with TRBD2 identical over 13 bases. This CDR3 comprises 17 residues. With V trimmed by 1 base and J by 5 bases, 7 bases remained unmatched. Germline V gene data show CDR1 as LGHNA and CDR2 as YSLEER. CDR3 sequence reads: CASSQGTSGGAGETQYF. CDR3 in DNA: TGCGCCAGCAGCCAAGGAACTAGCGGGGGGGCGGGTGAGACCCAGTACTTC.

V usage is TRBV7-9 and J usage is TRBJ1-6; D gene ambiguous. The CDR3 is 14 residues long. The germline V and J ends were trimmed by 3 bases and 4 bases, with 7 bases remaining between them. CDR1 is SEHNR and CDR2 is FQNEAQ in the germline V gene (reference sequence). CDR3 bases: TGTGCCAGCAGCTTCCGCGAATATAATTCACCCCTCCACTTT. Residues: CASSFREYNSPLHF.

The chain's CDR3 is CASSVGQGNQPQHF. For the CDR3, the DNA is TGTGCCAGCAGCGTGGGACAGGGAAATCAGCCCCAGCATTTT. This chain uses TRBV7-2 with TRBJ1-5, with 9 nucleotides matching TRBD1. The CDR3 covers 14 residues. V was pared by 5 bases and J by 4 bases, with 3 bases of the junction left unmatched. CDR1 and CDR2 from the germline V gene are SGHTA and FQGNSA.

The V call is TRBV2, the J call TRBJ2-6, with 8 bases identical to TRBD1. The CDR3 has 18 residues. After removal of 6 bases from V and 0 bases from J, the junction contained 10 bases not matched to a gene. Germline V gene data show CDR1 as SNHLY and CDR2 as FYNNEI. This CDR3 is CASRFPGQASSGANVLTF. The CDR3 coding sequence is TGTGCCAGCAGATTCCCGGGACAGGCAAGCTCTGGGGCCAACGTCCTGACTTTC.

This clone was seen a handful of times. The V gene is TRBV5-1, the J gene TRBJ2-3; 7 bases match TRBD2. In germline, CDR1 is SGHRS, CDR2 YFSETQ. The CDR3 consists of 18 residues. V was clipped by 0 bases and J by 5 bases; unmatched bases: 15. As DNA, the CDR3 is TGCGCCAGCAGCTTGGGGGAAGCCGGGACTATTACACAAGATACGCAGTATTTT. It encodes CASSLGEAGTITQDTQYF. Together with reference TRBV5-1 and TRBJ2-3, the CDR3 gives the full variable domain: KAGVTQTPRYLIKTRGQQVTLSCSPISGHRSVSWYQQTPGQGLQFLFEYFSETQRNKGNFPGRFSGRQFSNSRSEMNVSTLELGDSALYLCASSLGEAGTITQDTQYFGPGTRLTVL.

V is TRBV6-5 and J is TRBJ1-4, with 11 nucleotides matching TRBD1. The V and J ends lost 5 bases and 8 bases, in that order; junction bases with no gene match: 7. The CDR3 contains 15 residues. CDR1 and CDR2 from the germline V gene are MNHEY and SVGAGI. The CDR3 sequence is CASSAPGQGGEKLFF. CDR3 DNA: TGTGCCAGCAGTGCCCCGGGACAGGGGGGAGAAAAACTGTTTTTT.